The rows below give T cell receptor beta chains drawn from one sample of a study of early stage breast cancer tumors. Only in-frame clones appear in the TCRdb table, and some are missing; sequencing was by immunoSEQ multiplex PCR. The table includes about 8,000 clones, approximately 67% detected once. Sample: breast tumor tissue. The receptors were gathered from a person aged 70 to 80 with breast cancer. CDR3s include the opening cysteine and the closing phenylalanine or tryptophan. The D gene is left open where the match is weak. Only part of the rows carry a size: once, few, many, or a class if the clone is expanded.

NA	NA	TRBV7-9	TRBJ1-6	TGTGCCAGCAGTTCACAGGGTGTCTCCTATAATTCACCCCTCCACTTT	CASSSQGVSYNSPLHF
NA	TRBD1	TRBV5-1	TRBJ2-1	TGCGCCAGCAGTTGGGGACAGGGGTTCAGCTACAATGAGCAGTTCTTC	CASSWGQGFSYNEQFF
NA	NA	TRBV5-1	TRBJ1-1	TGTGCCAGCAGCTCCTACTCTGAAGCTTTCTTT	CASSSYSEAFF
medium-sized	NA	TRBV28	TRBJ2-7	TGTGCCAGCAGTTTTGGGCAGGCCTACGAGCAGTACTTC	CASSFGQAYEQYF
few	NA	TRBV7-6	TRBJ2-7	TGTGCCAGCAGCTTAGCGGGGGGGGCCTCCTACGAGCAGTACTTC	CASSLAGGASYEQYF
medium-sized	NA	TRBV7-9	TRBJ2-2	TGTGCCAGCAGCTTAGCGCGAGAGCTGTTTTTT	CASSLARELFF
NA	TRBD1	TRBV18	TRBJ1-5	TGTGCCAGCTCACCGACAGGGGATACGAGCAATCAGCCCCAGCATTTT	CASSPTGDTSNQPQHF
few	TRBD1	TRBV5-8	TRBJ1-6	TGTGCCAGCAGAAACCGGGACAGGGACAATTCACCCCTCCACTTT	CASRNRDRDNSPLHF
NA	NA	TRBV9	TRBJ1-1	TGTGCCAGCGCGGGGCCGGGCCGGAACACTGAAGCTTTCTTT	CASAGPGRNTEAFF
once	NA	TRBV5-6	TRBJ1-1	TGTGCCAGCAGCTTGAGCGGGGTGTTGGGGACTGAAGCTTTCTTT	CASSLSGVLGTEAFF
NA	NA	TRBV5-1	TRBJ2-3	TGCGCCAGCAGCTTGGGTCACAGGGCAGATACGCAGTATTTT	CASSLGHRADTQYF
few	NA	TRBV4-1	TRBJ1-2	TGCGCCAGCAGCCAACACCTACAGGGTGCGTATGGCTACACCTTC	CASSQHLQGAYGYTF
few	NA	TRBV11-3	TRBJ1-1	TGTGCCAGCAGCTTAGAGGACAGAACTGAAGCTTTCTTT	CASSLEDRTEAFF
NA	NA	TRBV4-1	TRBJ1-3	TGCGCCAGCAGCCAGCTTCGGGGAGGTTCTGGAAACACCATATATTTT	CASSQLRGGSGNTIYF
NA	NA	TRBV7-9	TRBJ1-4	TGTGCCAGCAGCTCTGCAGATGAAAAACTGTTTTTT	CASSSADEKLFF
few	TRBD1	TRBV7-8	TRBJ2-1	TGTGCCAGCAGCTCTTCCGGGACAGGGGGTTACAATGAGCAGTTCTTC	CASSSSGTGGYNEQFF
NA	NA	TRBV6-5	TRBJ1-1	TGTGCCAGCGGCCCCAGGGGAGGGGTACGGGCTGAAGCTTTCTTT	CASGPRGGVRAEAFF
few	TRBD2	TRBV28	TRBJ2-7	TGTGCCAGCGGGACGAGCGGGGGGATATACGAGCAGTACTTC	CASGTSGGIYEQYF
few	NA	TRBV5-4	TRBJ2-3	TGTGCCAGCAGCCACCTAGCAACAGATACGCAGTATTTT	CASSHLATDTQYF
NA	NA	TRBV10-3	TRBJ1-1	TGTGCCACTCAGGGGCCCGGAATGAACACTGAAGCTTTCTTT	CATQGPGMNTEAFF
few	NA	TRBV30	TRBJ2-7	TGTGCCTGGAGTGCAGACACCTACGAGCAGTACTTC	CAWSADTYEQYF
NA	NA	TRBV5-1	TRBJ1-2	TGCGCCAGCAGCTTGGACCAGGGTGACTATGGCTACACCTTC	CASSLDQGDYGYTF
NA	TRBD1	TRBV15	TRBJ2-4	TGTGCCACAGCAGGAGACAGGGGGCCCGGAAACATTCAGTACTTC	CATAGDRGPGNIQYF
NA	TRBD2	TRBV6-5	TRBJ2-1	TGTGCCAGCAGTTACTCGGGTAGCGGGGGCTATGAGCAGTTCTTC	CASSYSGSGGYEQFF
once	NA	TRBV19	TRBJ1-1	TGTGCCAGTAGCATACAGGGCAGGAACACTGAAGCTTTCTTT	CASSIQGRNTEAFF
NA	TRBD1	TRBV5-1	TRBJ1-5	TGCGCCAGCAGAGGGACAGACTATAGCAATCAGCCCCAGCATTTT	CASRGTDYSNQPQHF
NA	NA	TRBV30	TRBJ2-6	TGTGCCTGGAGTGTACACGTTGCTGGGGCCAACGTCCTGACTTTC	CAWSVHVAGANVLTF
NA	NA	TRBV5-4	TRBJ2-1	TGTGCCAGCAGCTTGAGGGGGAGTAATGAGCAGTTCTTC	CASSLRGSNEQFF
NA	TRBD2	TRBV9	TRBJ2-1	TGTGCCAGCAGCAGCGGGAGGGGGACCCCGGGGGATGAGCAGTTCTTC	CASSSGRGTPGDEQFF
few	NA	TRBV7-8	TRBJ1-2	TGTGCCAGCAGCTTTCACAGCTATGGCTACACCTTC	CASSFHSYGYTF
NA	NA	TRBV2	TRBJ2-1	TGTGCCAGCAGAGCCAGGGTACTGGACCTAACTGCGCATGAGCAGTTCTTC	CASRARVLDLTAHEQFF
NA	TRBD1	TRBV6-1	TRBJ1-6	TGTGCCAGCAGTGAACGGGGACAGGGAAATTCACCCCTCCACTTT	CASSERGQGNSPLHF
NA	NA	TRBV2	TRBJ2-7	TGTGCCAGCAGTGATGAACAAGCCTACGAGCAGTACTTC	CASSDEQAYEQYF